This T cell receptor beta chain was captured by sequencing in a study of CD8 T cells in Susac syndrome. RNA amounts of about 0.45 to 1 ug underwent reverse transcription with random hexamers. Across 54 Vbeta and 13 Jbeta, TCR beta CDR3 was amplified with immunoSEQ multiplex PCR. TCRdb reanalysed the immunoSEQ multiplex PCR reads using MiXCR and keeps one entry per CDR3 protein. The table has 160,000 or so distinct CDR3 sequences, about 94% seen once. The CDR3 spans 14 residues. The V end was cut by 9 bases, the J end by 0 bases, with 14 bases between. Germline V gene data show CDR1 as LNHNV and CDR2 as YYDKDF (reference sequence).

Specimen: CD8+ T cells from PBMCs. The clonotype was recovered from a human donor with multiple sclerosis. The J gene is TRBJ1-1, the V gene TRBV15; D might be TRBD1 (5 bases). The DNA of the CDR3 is TGTGCCACGACGACAAGGGGTCTGAACACTGAAGCTTTCTTT. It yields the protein CATTTRGLNTEAFF.